The 11 T cell receptor beta chains in this list originate from one sample, sequenced in a study of T cell changes during pregnancy in multiple sclerosis. Repertoires were generated with immunoSEQ multiplex PCR, while TCRdb's copy carries only in-frame clones and drops some. This table holds over 80,000 clones, just under 95% found once. This specimen consisted of peripheral blood, obtained in the third trimester of pregnancy. The receptors originated from a female donor in good health, enrolled as a control in a pregnancy study.

This sequence joins TRBV5-1 and TRBJ2-5; TRBD1 agrees at 7 bases. The CDR3 loop spans 13 amino acids. The V and J ends lost 3 bases and 3 bases, in that order; junction bases with no gene match: 2. Per the germline V gene, CDR1 is SGHRS and CDR2 is YFSETQ. The CDR3 sequence is CASSYGTEETQYF. CDR3 in DNA: TGCGCCAGCAGCTACGGGACAGAAGAGACCCAGTACTTC.

The V gene is TRBV5-4, the J gene TRBJ2-7; tentative D call: TRBD2 (5 bases). The germline CDR1 and CDR2 sequences are SGHNT and YYREEE (reference sequence). V lost 5 bases and J 2 bases, leaving 14 bases between the germline ends. The CDR3 extends over 14 amino acids. The CDR3 bases are TGTGCCAGCAGGCGAGGAGCGGATCCCTACGAGCAGTACTTC. It translates to CASRRGADPYEQYF. Looking up the rest from reference TRBV5-4 and TRBJ2-7 gives the full variable domain: ETGVTQSPTHLIKTRGQQVTLRCSSQSGHNTVSWYQQALGQGPQFIFQYYREEENGRGNFPPRFSGLQFPNYSSELNVNALELDDSALYLCASRRGADPYEQYFGPGTRLTVT.

The genes are TRBV11-3 and TRBJ2-3; TRBD2 matches 9 bases. The CDR3 has 17 amino acids. Germline V lookup: CDR1 SGHNT, CDR2 YENEEA. Losses at the gene ends were 3 bases for V and 3 bases for J; bases not matched to a gene: 10. The CDR3 spells CASSFRGSGSATDTQYF. The CDR3 coding sequence is TGTGCCAGCAGCTTTAGGGGTAGCGGGAGTGCAACAGATACGCAGTATTTT.

There are a few counts of this clone. This chain joins TRBV19 and TRBJ1-5; D perhaps matches TRBD1 (5 bases). V lost 8 bases and J 8 bases, leaving 16 bases between the germline ends. The CDR3 has 13 amino acids. Germline-derived CDR1 and CDR2 are LNHDA and SQIVND (reference sequence). CDR3 DNA sequence: TGTGCCAGTCGAACGTCGGGGGGGAAGCCCCAGCATTTT. It specifies CASRTSGGKPQHF.

V gene TRBV5-1 combines with J gene TRBJ2-5, with TRBD2 matching 7 bases. CDR1 and CDR2 from the germline V gene are SGHRS and YFSETQ. V dropped 4 bases and J dropped 2; count of bases not matched to a gene: 8. The CDR3 has 15 residues. CDR3 sequence: CASSPQAGRQETQYF. Written as DNA, the CDR3 is TGCGCCAGCAGCCCTCAAGCGGGACGTCAAGAGACCCAGTACTTC. The full variable domain, rest sourced from reference TRBV5-1 and TRBJ2-5, is KAGVTQTPRYLIKTRGQQVTLSCSPISGHRSVSWYQQTPGQGLQFLFEYFSETQRNKGNFPGRFSGRQFSNSRSEMNVSTLELGDSALYLCASSPQAGRQETQYFGPGTRLLVL.

The rearrangement joins TRBV7-9 to TRBJ2-2; 8 nucleotides agree with TRBD1. This CDR3 is 17 amino acids long. The V gene end was trimmed by 0 bases and the J gene end by 5 bases; junction bases not matched to a gene: 8. The germline V gene encodes CDR1 SEHNR and CDR2 FQNEAQ (reference sequence). The chain's CDR3 is CASSLAQGQEVTGELFF. The CDR3, as DNA: TGTGCCAGCAGCTTAGCGCAGGGACAGGAAGTAACCGGGGAGCTGTTTTTT.

The chain uses TRBV18 and TRBJ2-1; 14 bases are a match to TRBD2. With V trimmed by 2 bases and J by 9 bases, 6 bases remained unmatched. This CDR3 is 16 amino acids long. The germline CDR1 and CDR2 sequences are KGHSH and LQKENI. The CDR3 coding sequence is TGTGCCAGCTCACCAGCTGGGACTAGCGGGAGAGGTGAGCAGTTCTTC. Protein sequence: CASSPAGTSGRGEQFF.

The chain employs TRBV27 and TRBJ2-1; 13 bases map to TRBD2. The germline V gene has CDR1 MNHEY and CDR2 SMNVEV (reference sequence). The CDR3 is 15 residues long. With V trimmed by 4 bases and J by 7 bases, 4 bases remained unmatched. The CDR3 reads CASSSWTSGRNEQFF. CDR3 in DNA: TGTGCCAGCAGTTCGTGGACTAGCGGGAGAAATGAGCAGTTCTTC.

This chain links TRBV5-1 with TRBJ2-7; 8 positions match TRBD1. V was clipped by 0 bases and J by 5 bases; unmatched bases: 7. CDR3 size: 15 residues. Germline values: CDR1 SGHRS, CDR2 YFSETQ. The CDR3 protein is CASSLDRTGIDEQYF. DNA of the CDR3: TGCGCCAGCAGCTTGGATAGGACAGGGATAGACGAGCAGTACTTC.

This rearrangement joins TRBV5-1 to TRBJ2-1, with D perhaps matching TRBD2 (5 bases). The CDR3 runs to 14 residues. V lost 0 bases and J lost 6, with 10 bases in between. Germline V gives CDR1 SGHRS, CDR2 YFSETQ. CDR3: CASSLGGHPNEQFF. The CDR3 bases are TGCGCCAGCAGCTTGGGCGGGCACCCCAATGAGCAGTTCTTC.

The J gene is TRBJ2-5, the V gene TRBV2; 8 bases align to TRBD2. CDR1 and CDR2 (germline): SNHLY, FYNNEI. CDR3 length equals 15 residues. With V trimmed by 5 bases and J by 5 bases, 10 bases remained unmatched. The CDR3 loop is CASSRSGRGSETQYF. CDR3 sequence (DNA): TGTGCCAGCAGTAGAAGCGGGAGAGGAAGTGAGACCCAGTACTTC.